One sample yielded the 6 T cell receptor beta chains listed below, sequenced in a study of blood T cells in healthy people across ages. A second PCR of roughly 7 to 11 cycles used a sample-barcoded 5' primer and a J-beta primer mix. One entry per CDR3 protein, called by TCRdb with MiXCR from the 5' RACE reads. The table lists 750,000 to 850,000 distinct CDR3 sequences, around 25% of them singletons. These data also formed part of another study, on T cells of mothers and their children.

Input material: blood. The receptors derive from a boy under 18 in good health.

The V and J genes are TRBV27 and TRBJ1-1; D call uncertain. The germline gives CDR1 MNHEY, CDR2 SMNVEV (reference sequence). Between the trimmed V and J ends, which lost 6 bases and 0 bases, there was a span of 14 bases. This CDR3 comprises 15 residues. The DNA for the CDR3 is TGTGCCAGCAGCGGAGAGAGGCAGTTGAACACTGAAGCTTTCTTT. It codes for CASSGERQLNTEAFF.

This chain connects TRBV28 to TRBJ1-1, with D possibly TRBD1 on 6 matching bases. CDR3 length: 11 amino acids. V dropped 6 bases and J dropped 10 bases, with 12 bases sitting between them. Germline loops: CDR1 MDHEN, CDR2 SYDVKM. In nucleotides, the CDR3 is TGTGCCAGCAGAGATCGAGGGGGAGCTTTCTTT. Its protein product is CASRDRGGAFF. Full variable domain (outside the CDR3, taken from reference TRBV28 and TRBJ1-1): DVKVTQSSRYLVKRTGEKVFLECVQDMDHENMFWYRQDPGLGLRLIYFSYDVKMKEKGDIPEGYSVSREKKERFSLILESASTNQTSMYLCASRDRGGAFFGQGTRLTVV.

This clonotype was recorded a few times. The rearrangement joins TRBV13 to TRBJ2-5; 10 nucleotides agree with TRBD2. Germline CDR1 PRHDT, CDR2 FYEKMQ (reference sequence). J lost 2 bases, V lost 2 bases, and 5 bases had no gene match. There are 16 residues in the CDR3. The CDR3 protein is CASSLMGLARQETQYF. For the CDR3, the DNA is TGTGCCAGCAGCTTAATGGGACTAGCGCGTCAAGAGACCCAGTACTTC.

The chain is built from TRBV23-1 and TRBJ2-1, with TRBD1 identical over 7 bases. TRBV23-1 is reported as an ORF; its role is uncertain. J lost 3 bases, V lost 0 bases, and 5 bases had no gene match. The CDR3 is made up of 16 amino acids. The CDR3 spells CASSQSSTGIYNEQFF. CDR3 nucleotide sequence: TGCGCCAGCAGTCAATCGTCGACAGGGATCTACAATGAGCAGTTCTTC.

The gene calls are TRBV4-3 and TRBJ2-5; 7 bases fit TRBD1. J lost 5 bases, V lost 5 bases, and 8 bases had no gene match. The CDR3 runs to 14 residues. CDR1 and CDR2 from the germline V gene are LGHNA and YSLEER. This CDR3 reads CASSLKSRGETQYF. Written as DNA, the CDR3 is TGCGCCAGCAGCTTAAAGAGCAGGGGGGAGACCCAGTACTTC.

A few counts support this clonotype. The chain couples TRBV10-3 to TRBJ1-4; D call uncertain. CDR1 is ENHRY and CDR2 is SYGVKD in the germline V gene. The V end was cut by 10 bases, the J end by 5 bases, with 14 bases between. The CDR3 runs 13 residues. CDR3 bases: TGTGCCACCTCACCTAGCGACAATGAAAAACTGTTTTTT. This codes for CATSPSDNEKLFF.